This TCR beta chain was profiled in a study of vaccination and CD4 T cells after COVID-19. The wider study: No peptide, an HIV-1 Nef pool, or a CEFX pool was what each control culture received.

The sample's time point: late sampling 161 to 241 days after vaccination in a few convalescent patients. As for treatment: roughly ten-day PBMC culture with coronavirus spike peptide pools or control peptides (ViraFEST assay). After being plated at roughly 2.2 million per well, PBMCs were cultured with approximately 9.4 IU/ml IL-2 and around 9.3 ug/ml peptide pools. Sequenced with the Oncomine TCR Beta short-read assay was DNA taken from cultured CD4+ T cells. TCRdb re-called the PCR reads through MiXCR, storing one row per CDR3 protein. The table has about 15,000 distinct CDR3 sequences, roughly 50% seen once. In the case of this clonotype: Its antigen remains unknown.

Trimming took off 2 bases at V and 8 bases at J, with 13 bases between the two ends. Germline assignment: CDR1 MNHNS and CDR2 SASEGT. The CDR3 runs to 14 residues. The TCR originated in a human donor who had recovered from COVID-19. This chain joins TRBV6-1 and TRBJ2-1; D may be TRBD2 (5 bases). The specimen was CD4+ T cells from blood, cultured in vitro, collected about 7 months after SARS-CoV-2 vaccination. The CDR3 coding sequence is TGTGCCAGCAGTGAATTAGGACGGGGTCATGAGCAGTTCTTC. Protein product: CASSELGRGHEQFF.